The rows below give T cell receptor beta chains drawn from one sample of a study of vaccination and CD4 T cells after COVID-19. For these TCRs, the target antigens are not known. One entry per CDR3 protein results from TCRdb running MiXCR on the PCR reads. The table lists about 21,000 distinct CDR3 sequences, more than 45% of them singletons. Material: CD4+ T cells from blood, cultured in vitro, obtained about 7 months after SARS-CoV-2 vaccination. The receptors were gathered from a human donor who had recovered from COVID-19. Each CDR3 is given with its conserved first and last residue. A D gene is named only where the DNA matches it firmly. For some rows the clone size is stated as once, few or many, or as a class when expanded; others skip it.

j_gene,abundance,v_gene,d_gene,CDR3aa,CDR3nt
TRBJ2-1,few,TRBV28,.,CASSSGAYNEQFF,TGTGCCAGCAGTTCGGGAGCCTACAATGAGCAGTTCTTC
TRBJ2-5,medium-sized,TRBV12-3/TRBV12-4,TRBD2,CASSLGLAGAGETQYF,TGTGCCAGCAGTTTAGGACTAGCGGGGGCCGGGGAGACCCAGTACTTC
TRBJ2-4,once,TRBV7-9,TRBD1,CASSPEYPTGGSF,TGTGCCAGCAGCCCCGAATATCCCACAGGGGGCAGCTTC
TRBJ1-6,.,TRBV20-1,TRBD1,CSARSGTAYNSPLHF,TGCAGTGCTAGATCTGGGACAGCCTATAATTCACCCCTCCACTTT
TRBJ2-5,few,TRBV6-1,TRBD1,CASSEDRGETQYF,TGTGCCAGCAGTGAAGACAGGGGTGAGACCCAGTACTTC
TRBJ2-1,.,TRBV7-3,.,CASSLGLDYGEQFF,TGTGCCAGCAGCCTAGGGCTAGACTATGGTGAGCAGTTCTTC
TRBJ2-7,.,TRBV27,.,CANITNSGQMINYEQYF,TGTGCCAACATTACTAATTCCGGACAGATGATAAACTACGAGCAGTACTTC
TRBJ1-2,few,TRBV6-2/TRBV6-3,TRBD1,CASDTGGLGYTF,TGTGCCAGCGATACAGGGGGCCTTGGCTACACCTTC
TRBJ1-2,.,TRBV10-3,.,CAISESAGGYTF,TGTGCCATCAGTGAGTCGGCCGGCGGCTACACCTTC
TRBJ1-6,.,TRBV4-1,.,CASSHRQTYNSPLHF,TGCGCCAGCAGCCATAGACAGACCTATAATTCACCCCTCCACTTT
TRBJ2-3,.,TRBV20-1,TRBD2,CSASPTLATSGGGTDTQYF,TGCAGTGCTAGCCCGACCTTAGCTACCAGCGGGGGGGGCACAGATACGCAGTATTTT
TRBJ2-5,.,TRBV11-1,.,CASSLRRQETQYF,TGTGCCAGCAGCTTACGGAGGCAAGAGACCCAGTACTTC
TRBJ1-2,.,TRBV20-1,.,CSAQSAYGYTF,TGCAGTGCCCAAAGTGCCTATGGCTACACCTTC
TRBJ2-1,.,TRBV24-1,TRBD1,CATSDFRGRRFF,TGTGCCACCAGTGATTTCAGGGGGCGACGGTTCTTC
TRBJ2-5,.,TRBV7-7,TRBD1,CASSLGTGKETQYF,TGTGCTAGCAGCTTGGGGACAGGGAAAGAGACCCAGTACTTC
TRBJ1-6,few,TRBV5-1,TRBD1,CASSLVGGQGTYSPLHF,TGCGCCAGCAGCTTGGTGGGTGGACAGGGGACGTATTCACCCCTCCACTTT